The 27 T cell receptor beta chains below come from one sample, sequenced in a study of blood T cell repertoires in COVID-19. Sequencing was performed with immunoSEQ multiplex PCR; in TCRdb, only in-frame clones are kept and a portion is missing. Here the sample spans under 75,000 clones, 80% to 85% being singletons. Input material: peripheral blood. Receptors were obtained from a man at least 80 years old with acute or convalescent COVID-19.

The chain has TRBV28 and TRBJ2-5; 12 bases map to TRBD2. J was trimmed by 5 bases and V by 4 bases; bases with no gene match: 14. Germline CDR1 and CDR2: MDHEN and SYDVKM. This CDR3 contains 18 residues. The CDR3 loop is CASSSPRPSGRAHETQYF. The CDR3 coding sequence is TGTGCCAGCAGTTCCCCCCGCCCTAGCGGGAGGGCCCATGAGACCCAGTACTTC.

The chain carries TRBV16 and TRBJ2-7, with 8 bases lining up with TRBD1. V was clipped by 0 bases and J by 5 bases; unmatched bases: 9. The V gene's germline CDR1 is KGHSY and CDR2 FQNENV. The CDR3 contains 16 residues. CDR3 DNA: TGTGCCAGCAGCCAATCGATGGGGCAGGGGGCGGACGAGCAGTACTTC. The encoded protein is CASSQSMGQGADEQYF.

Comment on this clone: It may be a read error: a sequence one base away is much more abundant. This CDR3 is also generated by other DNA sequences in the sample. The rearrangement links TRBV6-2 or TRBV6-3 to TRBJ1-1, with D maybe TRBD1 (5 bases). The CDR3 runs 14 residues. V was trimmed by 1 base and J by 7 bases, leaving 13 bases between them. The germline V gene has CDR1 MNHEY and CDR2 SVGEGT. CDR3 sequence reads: CASSYFGGSFEAFF. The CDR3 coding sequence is TGTGCCAGCAGTTACTTTGGGGGGTCGTTTGAAGCTTTCTTT.

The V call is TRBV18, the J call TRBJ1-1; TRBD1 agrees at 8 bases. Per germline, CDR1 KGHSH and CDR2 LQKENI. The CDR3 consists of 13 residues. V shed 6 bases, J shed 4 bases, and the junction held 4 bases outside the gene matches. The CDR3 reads CASSSDRATEAFF. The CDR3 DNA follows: TGTGCCAGCTCGTCGGACAGGGCCACTGAAGCTTTCTTT.

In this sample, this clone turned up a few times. CDR3 region: CASSLLKLAASYNEQFF. As DNA, the CDR3 is TGTGCCAGCAGTCTACTCAAACTAGCGGCCTCCTACAATGAGCAGTTCTTC. The chain is built from TRBV28 and TRBJ2-1; 8 nucleotides align to TRBD2. Looked up from germline, CDR1 is MDHEN and CDR2 is SYDVKM. The CDR3 is 17 residues long. Trimming took 5 bases from V and 0 from J; bases not matched to a gene: 9.

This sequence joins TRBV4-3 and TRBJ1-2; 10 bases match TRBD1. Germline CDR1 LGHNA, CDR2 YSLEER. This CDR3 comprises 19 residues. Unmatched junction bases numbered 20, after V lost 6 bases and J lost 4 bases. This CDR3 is CASRVHTGTGEGKAYGYTF. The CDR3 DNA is TGCGCCAGCAGGGTCCATACCGGGACAGGGGAAGGTAAGGCCTATGGCTACACCTTC.

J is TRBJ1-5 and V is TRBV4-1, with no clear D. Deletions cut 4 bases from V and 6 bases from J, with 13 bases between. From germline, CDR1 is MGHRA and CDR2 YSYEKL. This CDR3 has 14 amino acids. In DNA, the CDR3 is TGCGCCAGCAGCCGTTACCCCGAGGGTCAGCCCCAGCATTTT. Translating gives CASSRYPEGQPQHF.

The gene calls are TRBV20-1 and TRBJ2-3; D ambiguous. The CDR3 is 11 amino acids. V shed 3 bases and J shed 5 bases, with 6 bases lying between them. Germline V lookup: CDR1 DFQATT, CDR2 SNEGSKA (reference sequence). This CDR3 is CSASRQDTQYF. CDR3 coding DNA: TGCAGTGCTAGTAGACAAGATACGCAGTATTTT.

CDR3 in DNA: TGTGCCAGCAGTCCCCACGGGACTACCGTTTTATCCTACGAGCAGTACTTC. It specifies CASSPHGTTVLSYEQYF. The V call is TRBV6-2 or TRBV6-3, the J call TRBJ2-7, with 7 bases aligning to TRBD2. Germline assignment: CDR1 MNHEY and CDR2 SVGEGT. CDR3 length: 17 residues. V was pared by 5 bases and J by 1 base, with 14 bases of the junction left unmatched.

CDR3 coding DNA: TGTGCCAGCAGTGAAGACAGGGTACGTACGCAGTATTTT. It encodes CASSEDRVRTQYF. V and J are TRBV6-1 and TRBJ2-3, with D maybe TRBD1 (6 bases). Germline-derived CDR1 and CDR2 are MNHNS and SASEGT. This CDR3 is 13 amino acids long. Trimming shortened V by 1 base and J by 8 bases, and 10 bases separated the two germline ends.

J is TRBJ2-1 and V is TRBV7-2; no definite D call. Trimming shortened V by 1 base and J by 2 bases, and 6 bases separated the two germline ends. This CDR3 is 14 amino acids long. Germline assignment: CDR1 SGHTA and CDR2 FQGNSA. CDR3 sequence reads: CASSLGNTYNEQFF. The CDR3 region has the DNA TGTGCCAGCAGCTTAGGTAACACCTACAATGAGCAGTTCTTC.

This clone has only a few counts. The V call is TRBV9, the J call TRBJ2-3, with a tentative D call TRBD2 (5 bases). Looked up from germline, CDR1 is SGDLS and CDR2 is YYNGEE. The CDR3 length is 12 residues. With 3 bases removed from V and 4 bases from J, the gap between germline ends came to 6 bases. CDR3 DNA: TGTGCCAGCAGCGGCGGGTCAGATACGCAGTATTTT. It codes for CASSGGSDTQYF.

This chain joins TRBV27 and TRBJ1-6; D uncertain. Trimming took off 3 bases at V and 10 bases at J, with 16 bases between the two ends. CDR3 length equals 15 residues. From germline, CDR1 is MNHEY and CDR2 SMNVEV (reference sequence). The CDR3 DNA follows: TGTGCCAGCAGTTTGTTTGGGAAGTCGGGATCACCCCTCCACTTT. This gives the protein CASSLFGKSGSPLHF.

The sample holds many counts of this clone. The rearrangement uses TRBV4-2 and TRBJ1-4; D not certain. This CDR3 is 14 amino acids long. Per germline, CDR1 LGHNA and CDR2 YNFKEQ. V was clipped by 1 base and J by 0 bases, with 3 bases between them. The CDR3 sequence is CASSQATTNEKLFF. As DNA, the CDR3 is TGTGCCAGCAGCCAAGCAACAACTAATGAAAAACTGTTTTTT.

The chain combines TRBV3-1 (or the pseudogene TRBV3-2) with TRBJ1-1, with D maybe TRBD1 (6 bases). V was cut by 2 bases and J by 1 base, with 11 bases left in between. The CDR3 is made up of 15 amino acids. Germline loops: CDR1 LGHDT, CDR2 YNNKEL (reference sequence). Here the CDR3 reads CASSQIPGENTEAFF. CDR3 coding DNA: TGTGCCAGCAGCCAAATACCAGGGGAGAACACTGAAGCTTTCTTT.

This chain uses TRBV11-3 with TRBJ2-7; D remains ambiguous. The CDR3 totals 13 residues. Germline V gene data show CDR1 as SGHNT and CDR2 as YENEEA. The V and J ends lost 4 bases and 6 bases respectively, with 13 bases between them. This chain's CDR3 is CASSSARSGEQYF. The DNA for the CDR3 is TGTGCCAGCAGCTCAGCCAGGTCTGGCGAGCAGTACTTC. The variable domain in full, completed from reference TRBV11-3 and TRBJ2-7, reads EAGVVQSPRYKIIEKKQPVAFWCNPISGHNTLYWYLQNLGQGPELLIRYENEEAVDDSQLPKDRFSAERLKGVDSTLKIQPAELGDSAVYLCASSSARSGEQYFGPGTRLTVT.

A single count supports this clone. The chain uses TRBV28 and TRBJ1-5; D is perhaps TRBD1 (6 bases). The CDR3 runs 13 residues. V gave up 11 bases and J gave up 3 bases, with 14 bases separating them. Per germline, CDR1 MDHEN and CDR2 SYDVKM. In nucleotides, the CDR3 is TGTGCCGGCCGGGACAACACCAATCAGCCCCAGCATTTT. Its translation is CAGRDNTNQPQHF.

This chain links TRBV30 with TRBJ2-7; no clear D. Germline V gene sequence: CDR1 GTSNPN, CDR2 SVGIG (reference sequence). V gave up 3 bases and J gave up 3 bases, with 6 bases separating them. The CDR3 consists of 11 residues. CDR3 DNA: TGTGCCTGGAGACAGAGCTACGAGCAGTACTTC. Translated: CAWRQSYEQYF.

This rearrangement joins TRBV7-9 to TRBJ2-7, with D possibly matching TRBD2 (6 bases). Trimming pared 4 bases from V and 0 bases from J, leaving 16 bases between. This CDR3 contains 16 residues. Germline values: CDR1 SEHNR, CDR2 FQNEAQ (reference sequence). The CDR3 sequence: CASSYLGGRTSYEQYF. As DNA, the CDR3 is TGTGCCAGCAGCTACTTGGGGGGTCGAACCTCCTACGAGCAGTACTTC.

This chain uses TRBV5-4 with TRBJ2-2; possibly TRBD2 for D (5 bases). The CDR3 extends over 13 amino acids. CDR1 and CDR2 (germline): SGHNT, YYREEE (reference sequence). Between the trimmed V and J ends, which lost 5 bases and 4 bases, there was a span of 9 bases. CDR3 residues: CASSRTSTGELFF. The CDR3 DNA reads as TGTGCCAGCAGTCGGACTTCCACCGGGGAGCTGTTTTTT.

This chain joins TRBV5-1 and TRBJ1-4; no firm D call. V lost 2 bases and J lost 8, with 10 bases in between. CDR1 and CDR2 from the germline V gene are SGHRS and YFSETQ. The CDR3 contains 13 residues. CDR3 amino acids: CASSFTGQEKLFF. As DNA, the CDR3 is TGCGCCAGCAGCTTCACGGGTCAGGAAAAACTGTTTTTT.

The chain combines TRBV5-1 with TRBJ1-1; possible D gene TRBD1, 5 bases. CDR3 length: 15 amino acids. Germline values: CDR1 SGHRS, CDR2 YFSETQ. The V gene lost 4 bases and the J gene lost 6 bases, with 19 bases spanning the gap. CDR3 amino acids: CASSLVAGEGSEAFF. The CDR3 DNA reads TGCGCCAGCAGCCTGGTAGCGGGGGAGGGATCTGAAGCTTTCTTT.

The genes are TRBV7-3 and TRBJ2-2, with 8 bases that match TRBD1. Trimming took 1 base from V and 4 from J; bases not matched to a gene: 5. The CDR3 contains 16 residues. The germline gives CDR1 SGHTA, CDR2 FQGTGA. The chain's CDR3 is CASSLITGGGTGELFF. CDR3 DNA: TGTGCCAGCAGCTTAATTACAGGGGGAGGCACCGGGGAGCTGTTTTTT.

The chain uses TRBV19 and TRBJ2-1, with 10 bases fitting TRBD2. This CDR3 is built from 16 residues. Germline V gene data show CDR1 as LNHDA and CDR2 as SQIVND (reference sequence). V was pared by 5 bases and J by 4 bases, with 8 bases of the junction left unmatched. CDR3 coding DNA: TGTGCCAGTAGTTCCTACAGGACTAGCGGTTACAATGAGCAGTTCTTC. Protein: CASSSYRTSGYNEQFF. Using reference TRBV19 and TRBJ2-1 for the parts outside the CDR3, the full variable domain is DGGITQSPKYLFRKEGQNVTLSCEQNLNHDAMYWYRQDPGQGLRLIYYSQIVNDFQKGDIAEGYSVSREKKESFPLTVTSAQKNPTAFYLCASSSYRTSGYNEQFFGPGTRLTVL.

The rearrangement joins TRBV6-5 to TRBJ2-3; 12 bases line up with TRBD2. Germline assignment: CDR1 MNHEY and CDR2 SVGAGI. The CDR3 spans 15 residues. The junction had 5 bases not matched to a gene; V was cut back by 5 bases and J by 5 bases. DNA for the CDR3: TGTGCCAGCAGTCTAGCGGGAGGGCCGTTAGATACGCAGTATTTT. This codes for CASSLAGGPLDTQYF.

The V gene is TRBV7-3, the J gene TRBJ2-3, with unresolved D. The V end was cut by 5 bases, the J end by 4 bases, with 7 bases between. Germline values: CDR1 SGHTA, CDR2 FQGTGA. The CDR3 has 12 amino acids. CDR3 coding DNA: TGTGCCAGCAGCCCAGGCGCAGATACGCAGTATTTT. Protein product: CASSPGADTQYF. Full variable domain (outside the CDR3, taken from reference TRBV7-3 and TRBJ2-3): GAGVSQTPSNKVTEKGKYVELRCDPISGHTALYWYRQSLGQGPEFLIYFQGTGAADDSGLPNDRFFAVRPEGSVSTLKIQRTERGDSAVYLCASSPGADTQYFGPGTRLTVL.

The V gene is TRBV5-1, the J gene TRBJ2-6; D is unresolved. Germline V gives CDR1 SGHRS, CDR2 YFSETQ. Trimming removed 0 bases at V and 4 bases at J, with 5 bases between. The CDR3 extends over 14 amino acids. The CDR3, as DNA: TGCGCCAGCAGCTTGGCCGGGGGGGCCAACGTCCTGACTTTC. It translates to CASSLAGGANVLTF.